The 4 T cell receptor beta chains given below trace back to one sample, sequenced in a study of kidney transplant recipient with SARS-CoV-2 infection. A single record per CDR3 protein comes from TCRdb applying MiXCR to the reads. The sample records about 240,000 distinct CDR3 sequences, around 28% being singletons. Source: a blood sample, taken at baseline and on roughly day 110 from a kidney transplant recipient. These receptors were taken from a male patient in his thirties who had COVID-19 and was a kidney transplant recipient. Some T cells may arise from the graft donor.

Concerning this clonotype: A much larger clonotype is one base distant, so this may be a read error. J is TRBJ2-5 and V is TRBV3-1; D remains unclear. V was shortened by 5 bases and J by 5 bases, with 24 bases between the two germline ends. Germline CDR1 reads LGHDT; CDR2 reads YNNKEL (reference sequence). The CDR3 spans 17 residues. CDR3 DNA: TGTGCCAGCAGCGGAGATCTTCCCACTTCTTTCTCTGAGACCCAGTACTTC. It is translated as CASSGDLPTSFSETQYF.

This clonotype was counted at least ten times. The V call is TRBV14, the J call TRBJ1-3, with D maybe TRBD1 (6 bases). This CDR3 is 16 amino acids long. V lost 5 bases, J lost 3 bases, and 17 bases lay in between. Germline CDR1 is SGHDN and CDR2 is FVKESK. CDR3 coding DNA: TGTGCCAGCAGCGTCGAGGTAGGGGGTATTGGAAACACCATATATTTT. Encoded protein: CASSVEVGGIGNTIYF.

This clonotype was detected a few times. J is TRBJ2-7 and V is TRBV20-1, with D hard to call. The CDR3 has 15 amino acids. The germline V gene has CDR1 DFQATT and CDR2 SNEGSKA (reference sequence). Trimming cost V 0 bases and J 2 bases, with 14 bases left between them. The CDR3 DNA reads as TGCAGTGCTAGAGATCGCCGGCAAACAACCTACGAGCAGTACTTC. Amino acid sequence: CSARDRRQTTYEQYF.

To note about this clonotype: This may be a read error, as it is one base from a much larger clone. CDR3 loop: CASSRSFSMRETYGYTF. DNA of the CDR3: TGTGCCAGCAGTAGGTCATTCTCTATGCGAGAGACCTATGGCTACACCTTC. The chain employs TRBV6-1 and TRBJ1-2; D unclear. Germline values: CDR1 MNHNS, CDR2 SASEGT. The length of the CDR3 is 17 residues. Trimming removed 5 bases at V and 4 bases at J, with 23 bases between.